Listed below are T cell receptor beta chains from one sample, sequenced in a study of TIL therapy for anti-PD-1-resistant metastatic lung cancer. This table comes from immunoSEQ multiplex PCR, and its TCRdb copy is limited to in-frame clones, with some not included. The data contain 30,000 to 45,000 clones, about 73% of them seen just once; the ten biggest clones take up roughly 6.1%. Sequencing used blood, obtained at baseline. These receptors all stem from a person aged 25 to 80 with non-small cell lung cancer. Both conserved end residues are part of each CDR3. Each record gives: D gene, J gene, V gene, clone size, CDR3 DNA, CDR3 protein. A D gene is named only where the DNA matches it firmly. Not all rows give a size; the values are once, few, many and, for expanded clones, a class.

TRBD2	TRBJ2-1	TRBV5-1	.	TGCGCCAGCAGCCTACTGGGGCGGGAGGTAAACAATGAGCAGTTCTTC	CASSLLGREVNNEQFF
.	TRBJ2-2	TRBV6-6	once	TGTGCCAGCAGCCAGGGGCCCGGGGAGCTGTTTTTT	CASSQGPGELFF
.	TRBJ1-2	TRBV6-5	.	TGTGCCAGCAGTTACTCATCGGCACCAAACTATGGCTACACCTTC	CASSYSSAPNYGYTF
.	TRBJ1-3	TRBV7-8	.	TGTGCCAGCAGCCACCTCCCGACCCCCACCGGAAACACCATATATTTT	CASSHLPTPTGNTIYF
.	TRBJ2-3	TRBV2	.	TGTGCCACCAGGGGTGGTAAAGATACGCAGTATTTT	CATRGGKDTQYF
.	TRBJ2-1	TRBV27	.	TGTGCCAGCAGTTTTCCCGGGAGAGCCAATGAGCAGTTCTTC	CASSFPGRANEQFF
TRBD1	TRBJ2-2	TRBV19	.	TGTGCCAGCCAGCCCCCGGGACAGGGGAGGGTGGGGAACACCGGGGAGCTGTTTTTT	CASQPPGQGRVGNTGELFF
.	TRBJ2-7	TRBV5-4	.	TGTGCCAGCAGCTCAGACGGGGGCCGGTACGAGCAGTACTTC	CASSSDGGRYEQYF
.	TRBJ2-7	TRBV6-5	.	TGTGCCAGCAGTTACTCGCAGGGCCCCTACGAGCAGTACTTC	CASSYSQGPYEQYF
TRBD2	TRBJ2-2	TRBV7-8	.	TGTGCCAGCAGCTCCTTAGGGACTAGCGGGAAGGGTACCGGGGAGCTGTTTTTT	CASSSLGTSGKGTGELFF
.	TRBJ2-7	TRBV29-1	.	TGCAGCGCATCCCTTGGGACCGCTACTTCCTACGAGCAGTACTTC	CSASLGTATSYEQYF
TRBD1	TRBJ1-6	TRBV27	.	TGTGCCAGCAGTATGACAGGGTATGGTTCACCCCTCCACTTT	CASSMTGYGSPLHF
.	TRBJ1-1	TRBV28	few	TGTGCCACAACCCCGGAAGGGAGGGGTGACACTGAAGCTTTCTTT	CATTPEGRGDTEAFF
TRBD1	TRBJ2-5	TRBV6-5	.	TGTGCCAGCAGTACCAGCGGACAGGGGGCAGAGACCCAGTACTTC	CASSTSGQGAETQYF
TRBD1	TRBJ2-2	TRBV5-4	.	TGTGCCAGCAGGGGGACAGCCGGGGAGCTGTTTTTT	CASRGTAGELFF
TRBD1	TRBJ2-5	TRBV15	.	TGTGCCACCAGCAGTAGGGGGACAGGCCAAGAGACCCAGTACTTC	CATSSRGTGQETQYF
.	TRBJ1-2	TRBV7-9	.	TGTGCCAGCAGCTTAGGTGCGCTTACTAACTATGGCTACACCTTC	CASSLGALTNYGYTF
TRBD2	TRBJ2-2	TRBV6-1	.	TGTGCCATCAGTGATCCACGACTAGCGGGGGCGCTGGCCGGGGAGCTGTTTTTT	CAISDPRLAGALAGELFF
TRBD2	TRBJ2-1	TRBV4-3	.	TGCGCCAGCAGCCAGGGTATAGCGGGGGCCAGCTCCTACAATGAGCAGTTCTTC	CASSQGIAGASSYNEQFF
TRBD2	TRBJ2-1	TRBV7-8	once	TGTGCCAGCACCCACCTAGCGGGAGACTACAATGAGCAGTTCTTC	CASTHLAGDYNEQFF
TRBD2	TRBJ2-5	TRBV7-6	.	TGTGCCAGCAGCCTTGGGGGGGAAGAGTACTTC	CASSLGGEEYF
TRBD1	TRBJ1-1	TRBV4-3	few	TGCGCCAGCAGCCAGAAGGGACAGGGGATTGGAGCTTTCTTT	CASSQKGQGIGAFF
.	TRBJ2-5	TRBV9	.	TGTGCCAGCAGCGTCCATCAAGGGATCGGAGAGACCCAGTACTTC	CASSVHQGIGETQYF